A selection of T cell receptor beta chains follows, all from one sample in a study of blood T cell repertoires in COVID-19. The repertoire was sequenced with immunoSEQ multiplex PCR; TCRdb's copy has only in-frame clones and lacks some. Found here are around 67,000 clones, about four fifths of them singletons; the top ten hold approximately 35%. Sequenced input: peripheral blood. The receptors derive from a man aged 70-80 years with acute or convalescent COVID-19. CDR3s include the opening cysteine and the closing phenylalanine or tryptophan. A D gene is named only where the DNA matches it firmly. Where a row states a size, it is once, few, many or the class of an expanded clone; other rows omit it.

V gene,clone size,D gene,J gene,CDR3 protein,CDR3 DNA
TRBV19,-,-,TRBJ2-1,CASSITREYNEQFF,TGTGCCAGTAGTATCACTAGGGAGTACAATGAGCAGTTCTTC
TRBV2,-,-,TRBJ2-7,CASSSQGNEQYF,TGTGCCAGCAGTTCACAGGGTAACGAGCAGTACTTC
TRBV6-5,once,-,TRBJ2-2,CASRRVQATGELFF,TGTGCCAGCAGGAGGGTTCAAGCCACCGGGGAGCTGTTTTTT
TRBV27,-,-,TRBJ1-1,CASSSLQDMNTEAFF,TGTGCCAGCAGTTCCCTTCAAGACATGAACACTGAAGCTTTCTTT
TRBV19,once,-,TRBJ2-7,CASSISDSKGEQYF,TGTGCCAGTAGTATATCGGACAGTAAGGGCGAGCAGTACTTC
TRBV29-1,-,TRBD2,TRBJ2-1,CSVRGASGGAARYNEQFF,TGCAGCGTGCGGGGTGCTAGCGGGGGGGCCGCAAGGTACAATGAGCAGTTCTTC
TRBV5-1,-,TRBD2,TRBJ2-3,CASSLELAGGTDTQYF,TGCGCCAGCAGCTTGGAGCTAGCGGGGGGCACAGATACGCAGTATTTT
TRBV24-1,few,-,TRBJ1-4,CATSGGSRYNEKLFF,TGTGCCACCAGTGGAGGTTCCAGATATAATGAAAAACTGTTTTTT
TRBV4-3,few,-,TRBJ1-1,CASSQGARGGTEAFF,TGCGCCAGCAGCCAAGGGGCCAGGGGAGGGACTGAAGCTTTCTTT
TRBV2,-,-,TRBJ2-7,CASEATAYSYEQYF,TGTGCCAGCGAGGCGACCGCTTACTCCTACGAGCAGTACTTC
TRBV11-2,-,-,TRBJ1-2,CASSLDPRGVHGYTF,TGTGCCAGCAGCTTAGATCCCAGGGGCGTACATGGCTACACCTTC
TRBV7-9,-,-,TRBJ2-5,CASSLGARGRGQETQYF,TGTGCCAGCAGCTTAGGGGCCAGGGGCCGGGGCCAAGAGACCCAGTACTTC
TRBV19,-,TRBD1,TRBJ1-6,CASSRTGANSPLHF,TGTGCCAGTAGTCGGACAGGGGCTAATTCACCCCTCCACTTT
TRBV7-2,-,-,TRBJ2-1,CASSLPYNEQFF,TGTGCCAGCAGCCTTCCCTACAATGAGCAGTTCTTC
TRBV7-9,-,-,TRBJ2-3,CASSPYTDTQYF,TGTGCCAGCAGCCCCTACACAGATACGCAGTATTTT
TRBV19,-,TRBD1,TRBJ2-4,CASSTGGMAKNIQYF,TGTGCCAGTAGCACAGGGGGCATGGCCAAAAACATTCAGTACTTC
TRBV11-3,-,-,TRBJ2-3,CASSLGASSTDTQYF,TGTGCCAGCAGCTTGGGGGCCTCCTCCACAGATACGCAGTATTTT
TRBV6-6,-,-,TRBJ1-2,CASTPGGGARGGYTF,TGTGCCAGCACCCCGGGGGGAGGAGCCCGGGGCGGCTACACCTTC
TRBV7-9,-,-,TRBJ1-2,CASSLATGILSTF,TGTGCCAGCAGCTTAGCAACAGGGATTCTCTCCACCTTC
TRBV4-1,-,TRBD2,TRBJ2-5,CASSPRSGGFHETQYF,TGCGCCAGCAGCCCGCGAAGCGGGGGATTCCACGAGACCCAGTACTTC
TRBV19,-,-,TRBJ2-7,CASSIAAGYEQYF,TGTGCCAGTAGTATAGCGGCAGGGTACGAGCAGTACTTC
TRBV7-8,-,-,TRBJ1-5,CASRPDSKHQPQHF,TGTGCCAGCAGACCGGACAGTAAGCATCAGCCCCAGCATTTT
TRBV18,-,TRBD1,TRBJ2-7,CASSPRTGSSYEQYF,TGTGCCAGCTCACCACGGACAGGAAGCTCCTACGAGCAGTACTTC
TRBV6-5,-,TRBD1,TRBJ1-1,CASSMTGRTEAFF,TGTGCCAGCAGCATGACAGGGCGGACTGAAGCTTTCTTT
TRBV25-1,-,TRBD1,TRBJ1-2,CASSGGDRPYGYTF,TGTGCCAGCAGTGGGGGGGACAGGCCCTATGGCTACACCTTC
TRBV28,-,-,TRBJ1-2,CASSFRGGGYTF,TGTGCCAGCAGTTTTAGGGGCGGAGGCTACACCTTC
TRBV4-1,few,TRBD1,TRBJ1-4,CASSQEDGGQGSEKLFF,TGCGCCAGCAGCCAAGAAGATGGGGGACAGGGGAGTGAAAAACTGTTTTTT
TRBV19,-,-,TRBJ1-5,CASNPTGGHQPQHF,TGTGCCAGTAATCCGACAGGCGGCCATCAGCCCCAGCATTTT
TRBV5-1,-,TRBD2,TRBJ2-1,CASSLAGFYNEQFF,TGCGCCAGCAGCTTAGCGGGATTCTACAATGAGCAGTTCTTC
TRBV7-2,-,TRBD2,TRBJ2-6,CASSLGGLAGAGANVLTF,TGTGCCAGCAGCTTAGGGGGACTAGCGGGAGCTGGGGCCAACGTCCTGACTTTC
TRBV11-2,-,TRBD2,TRBJ2-2,CASSAVISGSVHTGELFF,TGTGCCAGCAGCGCAGTAATCAGCGGGAGCGTGCACACCGGGGAGCTGTTTTTT
TRBV30,once,TRBD1,TRBJ1-1,CAWSQWGGTGGQNTEAFF,TGTGCCTGGAGCCAGTGGGGGGGGACAGGGGGCCAGAACACTGAAGCTTTCTTT
TRBV7-7,-,-,TRBJ2-3,CASSRTGLGTDTQYF,TGTGCTAGCAGCAGAACAGGGTTGGGCACAGATACGCAGTATTTT
TRBV5-1,-,-,TRBJ1-1,CASRQDSGAQAFF,TGCGCCAGCAGACAGGACAGCGGAGCGCAAGCTTTCTTT
TRBV3-1/TRBV3-2,once,-,TRBJ1-1,CASSPRDILGTEAFF,TGTGCCAGCAGCCCAAGGGACATTTTGGGCACTGAAGCTTTCTTT
TRBV18,-,-,TRBJ1-1,CASRKPSTDLAEAFF,TGTGCCAGCCGAAAACCCTCTACAGACCTCGCTGAAGCTTTCTTT
TRBV28,-,TRBD2,TRBJ2-5,CASSLGQAGGETQYF,TGTGCCAGCAGTTTAGGACAAGCGGGAGGGGAGACCCAGTACTTC
TRBV11-1,-,TRBD1,TRBJ2-1,CASSLERGLGNEQFF,TGTGCCAGCAGCTTAGAGAGGGGGCTGGGCAATGAGCAGTTCTTC
TRBV18,-,TRBD1,TRBJ1-1,CASSNTGVGNTEAFF,TGTGCCAGCTCAAACACAGGGGTGGGTAACACTGAAGCTTTCTTT
TRBV6-5,-,TRBD1,TRBJ1-2,CASSYSSQGAGGYTF,TGTGCCAGCAGTTACTCGAGCCAGGGGGCGGGAGGCTACACCTTC
TRBV5-1,-,-,TRBJ2-3,CASRWDFTDTQYF,TGCGCCAGCAGATGGGACTTCACAGATACGCAGTATTTT
TRBV6-2/TRBV6-3,-,-,TRBJ2-5,CASSYSRGYEYQETQYF,TGTGCCAGCAGTTACTCCCGAGGTTACGAGTACCAAGAGACCCAGTACTTC
TRBV5-1,-,TRBD1,TRBJ1-1,CASSLGTGLNTEAFF,TGCGCCAGCAGCTTGGGGACAGGGTTGAACACTGAAGCTTTCTTT
TRBV19,-,TRBD1,TRBJ2-5,CASSRDRQETQYF,TGTGCCAGTAGTAGGGACAGACAAGAGACCCAGTACTTC
TRBV15,-,-,TRBJ2-6,CATSRAGLGANVLTF,TGTGCCACCAGCAGAGCTGGGCTCGGGGCCAACGTCCTGACTTTC